The entry below gives a single T cell receptor beta chain sequence along with its context. The sample carries other DNA sequences with the same CDR3. This sample is drawn from a study of blood T cell repertoires in COVID-19. Study context: The United States, Italy and Spain were the sources of the acute and convalescent COVID-19 samples.

The germline gives CDR1 KGHSH, CDR2 LQKENI. V lost 2 bases to trimming and J lost 0 bases, with 9 bases between them. CDR3 length: 15 amino acids. Measured with immunoSEQ multiplex PCR; TCRdb has only the in-frame clones, and not every one. The table lists about 230,000 clones, over 70% of them singletons. Sequencing was done on a sample of peripheral blood. This sequence originates from a man aged 40-49 years with active or convalescent COVID-19. This rearrangement joins TRBV18 to TRBJ2-3; maybe TRBD2 (5 bases). CDR3 DNA: TGTGCCAGCTCACCAGCGGGCTCTAGCACAGATACGCAGTATTTT. It translates to CASSPAGSSTDTQYF.